This T cell receptor beta chain was recorded in a study of identical twins. Template switching introduced a universal primer site, and the cDNA bore unique molecular identifiers. Each CDR3 protein is one row after TCRdb ran MiXCR on the 5' RACE reads. The profile shows a few hundred thousand distinct CDR3 sequences, 15% to 20% of them singletons. This clonotype showed up just a few times. Its antigen is currently unknown. Whole-study findings and limits: There was an excess of low generation probability in the out-of-frame alpha sequences that twins shared. Twins' surplus sharing was weaker for beta out-of-frame sequences.

The CDR3 loop spans 14 amino acids. Trimming removed 2 bases at V and 4 bases at J, with 9 bases between. This sequence joins TRBV12-3 or TRBV12-4 and TRBJ2-1, with D perhaps matching TRBD1 (6 bases). The receptor was isolated from a man aged 50 or older in good health. Sequenced: naive T cells sorted from blood. The CDR3 nucleotides are TGTGCCAGCAGTTTAATGGGGGCGTACAATGAGCAGTTCTTC. Amino acid sequence: CASSLMGAYNEQFF.